This T cell receptor (beta chain) is drawn from a study of T cells in Graves' hyperthyroidism and ophthalmopathy. RNA transcripts were the template for amplifying TCR beta CDR3 regions. The study used the HTBI primer set for a first-round RT-PCR of the TCR CDR3. Using its own MiXCR run on the multiplex PCR reads, TCRdb lists one record per CDR3 protein. This sample has some 320,000 distinct CDR3 sequences; roughly 13% occur once, and the top ten carry roughly 33%. There are many counts of this clonotype. V was cut by 5 bases and J by 1 base, with 13 bases left in between. The germline gives CDR1 SGHDT, CDR2 YYEEEE. This CDR3 spans 15 amino acids.

J is TRBJ1-5 and V is TRBV5-6; D is undetermined. The sequence was collected from a woman in her thirties or forties with Graves' ophthalmopathy. The specimen was blood. The CDR3 protein is CASSLGRYSNQPQHF. DNA for the CDR3: TGTGCCAGCAGTCTCGGACGGTACAGCAATCAGCCCCAGCATTTT.